This entry is about one T cell receptor beta chain. Antigen specificity is unknown. This entry is derived from a study of cytomegalovirus exposure and HLA in healthy donors. Study context: It was reported in a later analysis that the same platform had been used for the approximately 110 validation repertoires as for the 550 to 700 first-cohort repertoires.

Study-level results: The investigators catalogued 150 or so TCR beta chains as cytomegalovirus-associated.

Using immunoSEQ multiplex PCR, the repertoire was profiled, and TCRdb retains in-frame clones only, with some absent. Of some 120,000 clones listed, 70% to 90% are singletons. The receptor was isolated from a woman in her 30s in good health and CMV-seronegative. Sequenced sample: PBMCs.

The CDR3 sequence: CASSLRQGNYEQYF. The CDR3 nucleotides are TGCGCCAGCAGCCTCAGACAGGGGAACTACGAGCAGTACTTC. The gene calls are TRBV5-1 and TRBJ2-7; 8 nucleotides line up with TRBD1. CDR1 and CDR2 from the germline V gene are SGHRS and YFSETQ. V lost 4 bases, J lost 3 bases, and 6 bases stayed unmatched. The CDR3 length is 14 residues. The variable domain in full, completed from reference TRBV5-1 and TRBJ2-7, reads KAGVTQTPRYLIKTRGQQVTLSCSPISGHRSVSWYQQTPGQGLQFLFEYFSETQRNKGNFPGRFSGRQFSNSRSEMNVSTLELGDSALYLCASSLRQGNYEQYFGPGTRLTVT.